The 8 T cell receptor beta chains given below trace back to one sample, sequenced in a study of blood T cell repertoires in COVID-19. TCRdb's copy holds only in-frame clones and misses some; the assay was immunoSEQ multiplex PCR. The profile shows about 190,000 clones, 84% of them singletons. What was sequenced was PBMCs or T cells enriched from blood (not recorded which). These receptors all stem from a woman aged 30 to 39 who had been exposed to COVID-19.

The chain employs TRBV6-4 and TRBJ2-1; D remains ambiguous. Trimming took off 3 bases at V and 0 bases at J, with 9 bases between the two ends. The CDR3 extends over 15 amino acids. The germline CDR1 and CDR2 sequences are MRHNA and SNTAGT. In nucleotides, the CDR3 is TGTGCCAGCAGTGAGGAGACGGGCTCCTACAATGAGCAGTTCTTC. Its translation is CASSEETGSYNEQFF.

V and J are TRBV5-1 and TRBJ1-4; no definite D call. The germline gives CDR1 SGHRS, CDR2 YFSETQ. This CDR3 spans 14 amino acids. Trimming removed 0 bases from V and 7 bases from J, with 10 bases in between. CDR3 sequence reads: CASSLGGSGEKLFF. In DNA, the CDR3 is TGCGCCAGCAGCTTGGGTGGTAGTGGTGAAAAACTGTTTTTT. Full variable domain (outside the CDR3, taken from reference TRBV5-1 and TRBJ1-4): KAGVTQTPRYLIKTRGQQVTLSCSPISGHRSVSWYQQTPGQGLQFLFEYFSETQRNKGNFPGRFSGRQFSNSRSEMNVSTLELGDSALYLCASSLGGSGEKLFFGSGTQLSVL.

V and J are TRBV7-9 and TRBJ1-1; D possibly corresponds to TRBD1 (6 bases). CDR1 and CDR2 from the germline V gene are SEHNR and FQNEAQ (reference sequence). This CDR3 is 11 amino acids long. The V end lost 1 base, the J end lost 10 bases, and 7 bases lay between the germline ends. CDR3 in amino acids: CASSLGGPAFF. CDR3 bases: TGTGCCAGCAGCTTAGGGGGGCCAGCTTTCTTT. The full variable domain, completed using reference TRBV7-9 and TRBJ1-1, is DTGVSQNPRHKITKRGQNVTFRCDPISEHNRLYWYRQTLGQGPEFLTYFQNEAQLEKSRLLSDRFSAERPKGSFSTLEIQRTEQGDSAMYLCASSLGGPAFFGQGTRLTVV.

The CDR3 spells CASSLSGDQPQHF. As DNA, the CDR3 is TGTGCCAGCAGCCTCTCAGGGGATCAGCCCCAGCATTTT. The J gene is TRBJ1-5, the V gene TRBV4-2; possible D gene TRBD1, 6 bases. With 4 bases removed from V and 5 bases from J, the gap between germline ends came to 9 bases. Germline loops: CDR1 LGHNA, CDR2 YNFKEQ. CDR3 length: 13 amino acids.

This sequence joins TRBV11-2 and TRBJ1-1, with TRBD1 matching over 7 bases. This CDR3 region has 15 residues. Trimming took 1 base from V and 7 from J; bases not matched to a gene: 9. Germline CDR1 and CDR2: SGHAT and FQNNGV. CDR3 nucleotide sequence: TGTGCCAGCAGCTTAGCGTCTACAGGGGTCAATGAAGCTTTCTTT. Protein sequence: CASSLASTGVNEAFF.

The chain has TRBV7-2 and TRBJ2-2; D might be TRBD1 (5 bases). Germline CDR1 is SGHTA and CDR2 is FQGNSA. The CDR3 is made up of 15 amino acids. Trimming shortened V by 1 base and J by 4 bases, and 10 bases separated the two germline ends. CDR3 nucleotides: TGTGCCAGCAGCTTAGAAGGGGCGGCCACCGGGGAGCTGTTTTTT. It is translated as CASSLEGAATGELFF.

This clone was recorded once. The J gene is TRBJ2-2, the V gene TRBV3-1 (or the pseudogene TRBV3-2); 9 positions match TRBD2. This CDR3 region has 17 residues. V was pared by 0 bases and J by 0 bases, with 2 bases of the junction left unmatched. The germline CDR1 and CDR2 sequences are LGHDT and YNNKEL (reference sequence). As DNA, the CDR3 is TGTGCCAGCAGCCAAGATAGCGGGGGAACGAACACCGGGGAGCTGTTTTTT. It translates to CASSQDSGGTNTGELFF.

This chain links TRBV11-2 with TRBJ1-2, with 9 positions matching TRBD1. V gave up 4 bases and J gave up 6 bases; unmatched junction bases: 9. The V gene's germline CDR1 is SGHAT and CDR2 FQNNGV. This CDR3 spans 15 amino acids. Here the CDR3 reads CASSSTGTGKHGYTF. The CDR3 DNA sequence: TGTGCCAGCAGCTCCACCGGGACAGGGAAGCATGGCTACACCTTC.